These 22 T cell receptor beta chains share one sample of origin, sequenced in a study of T cells in Graves' hyperthyroidism and ophthalmopathy. Template material for amplifying TCR beta CDR3 regions consisted of RNA transcripts. Using the HTBI primer set, a first-round RT-PCR was run on the TCR CDR3. TCRdb re-analysed the multiplex PCR reads in MiXCR, keeping a single row per CDR3 protein. The sample includes 300,000 to 350,000 distinct CDR3 sequences, 20% to 25% of them seen just once. Sequencing used blood. All receptors come from a woman aged 50 to 60 with Graves' hyperthyroidism.

The chain links TRBV27 to TRBJ2-3; possibly TRBD2 for D (5 bases). The V end was cut by 5 bases, the J end by 6 bases, with 12 bases between. Germline assignment: CDR1 MNHEY and CDR2 SMNVEV (reference sequence). The CDR3 is 13 amino acids. As DNA, the CDR3 is TGTGCCAGCAGTCCCCCCGGGATTGATACGCAGTATTTT. The encoded protein is CASSPPGIDTQYF.

This clonotype appeared a single time. It may be a read error: a sequence one base away is much more abundant. The CDR3 DNA is TGTGCCAGCGGTTACCCCCTCTGGGACAGGGATAGGGGGGAGCTGTTTTTT. It encodes CASGYPLWDRDRGELFF. The chain is built from TRBV6-2 or TRBV6-3 and TRBJ2-2; 9 bases map to TRBD1. Germline CDR1 MNHEY, CDR2 SVGEGT. The CDR3 loop spans 17 amino acids.

The sample holds many counts of this clonotype. The chain uses TRBV27 and TRBJ2-3; D may match TRBD1 or TRBD2 (6 bases each). The CDR3 covers 14 residues. The ends were cut back, 6 bases at V and 4 bases at J, with 14 bases in the middle. The V gene's germline CDR1 is MNHEY and CDR2 SMNVEV (reference sequence). CDR3 amino acids: CASSSRRGADTQYF. The CDR3 nucleotides read TGTGCCAGCAGCTCGAGAAGGGGGGCAGATACGCAGTATTTT.

This chain uses TRBV7-8 with TRBJ1-4; D is undetermined. Trimming removed 5 bases at V and 0 bases at J, with 10 bases between. CDR3 size: 15 residues. Germline V gene data show CDR1 as SGHVS and CDR2 as FQNEAQ. CDR3 in amino acids: CASSARMATNEKLFF. The CDR3 nucleotides read TGTGCCAGCAGCGCGAGGATGGCAACTAATGAAAAACTGTTTTTT.

The chain links TRBV2 to TRBJ1-4; the D gene is possibly TRBD1 (5 bases). The CDR3 runs 13 residues. Between the trimmed V and J ends, which lost 6 bases and 8 bases, there was a span of 13 bases. Germline V gene data show CDR1 as SNHLY and CDR2 as FYNNEI. The CDR3 region has the DNA TGTGCCAGCAGCCGACAGCGGCGGGAAAAACTGTTTTTT. It specifies CASSRQRREKLFF.

This clonotype was counted at least ten times. V usage is TRBV20-1 and J usage is TRBJ2-1; 8 bases are a match to TRBD2. The V segment lost 5 bases and the J segment 9 bases; nucleotides outside the gene matches: 15. The CDR3 spans 15 residues. The V gene's germline CDR1 is DFQATT and CDR2 SNEGSKA (reference sequence). The CDR3 reads CSAPPPYGRAVEQFF. The CDR3 bases are TGCAGTGCTCCCCCCCCCTACGGGAGGGCGGTTGAGCAGTTCTTC.

Remarks on this clonotype: Just one base apart from a much larger clone, this may be a read error. V usage is TRBV12-3 or TRBV12-4 and J usage is TRBJ2-5; 10 bases are shared with TRBD2. After removal of 4 bases from V and 3 bases from J, the junction contained 5 bases not matched to a gene. The CDR3 contains 15 residues. This CDR3 reads CASSSPTSGEETQYF. CDR3 nucleotide sequence: TGTGCCAGCAGTTCCCCAACTAGCGGGGAAGAGACCCAGTACTTC.

This rearrangement joins TRBV11-3 to TRBJ1-3; no clear D. The V gene's germline CDR1 is SGHNT and CDR2 YENEEA. Trimming left V 2 bases short and J 0 bases short, with 11 bases between. CDR3 length: 16 amino acids. The CDR3 reads CASSLKGASSGNTIYF. In DNA, the CDR3 is TGTGCCAGCAGCTTAAAAGGCGCATCCTCTGGAAACACCATATATTTT.

This clonotype was seen at least ten times. Sequence at one end of the junction differs from germline and may be a read error. V usage is TRBV2 and J usage is TRBJ1-5, with D unresolved. The CDR3 totals 14 residues. The V gene's germline CDR1 is SNHLY and CDR2 FYNNEI. CDR3 sequence reads: CASREGTSNQPQHF. The CDR3 DNA follows: TGTGCCAGCAGAGAAGGTACTAGCAATCAGCCCCAGCATTTT.

The chain recombines TRBV5-1 with TRBJ2-6; D is undetermined. The V gene lost 2 bases and the J gene lost 0 bases, with 6 bases spanning the gap. Germline CDR1 and CDR2: SGHRS and YFSETQ. CDR3 length: 15 amino acids. CDR3 DNA sequence: TGCGCCAGCAGCTTCGTAGACTCTGGGGCCAACGTCCTGACTTTC. It is translated as CASSFVDSGANVLTF. Together with reference TRBV5-1 and TRBJ2-6, the CDR3 gives the full variable domain: KAGVTQTPRYLIKTRGQQVTLSCSPISGHRSVSWYQQTPGQGLQFLFEYFSETQRNKGNFPGRFSGRQFSNSRSEMNVSTLELGDSALYLCASSFVDSGANVLTFGAGSRLTVL.

V is TRBV28 and J is TRBJ2-7, with D perhaps matching TRBD2 (7 bases). The V end lost 3 bases, the J end lost 3 bases, and 12 bases lay between the germline ends. The germline CDR1 and CDR2 sequences are MDHEN and SYDVKM. The CDR3 is 14 amino acids. Here the CDR3 DNA reads TGTGCCAGCAGTTTGCGGCGGGGGCTCTACGAGCAGTACTTC. It is translated as CASSLRRGLYEQYF.

This clonotype was counted between two and nine times. One junction end disagrees with the germline gene, perhaps due to a read error. V is TRBV7-8 and J is TRBJ1-1; 7 bases are shared with TRBD1. Germline-derived CDR1 and CDR2 are SGHVS and FQNEAQ. This CDR3 has 16 amino acids. CDR3 DNA sequence: TGTGCCAGCAGCTTAGGACCCAGGGGGGGGGGCACTGGAGCTTTCTTT. This codes for CASSLGPRGGGTGAFF.

This clonotype appeared many times. The V and J genes are TRBV2 and TRBJ1-3, with D unresolved. This CDR3 is 12 amino acids long. The germline gives CDR1 SNHLY, CDR2 FYNNEI. The V and J ends lost 4 bases and 4 bases respectively, with 5 bases between them. The CDR3 coding sequence is TGTGCCAGCAGTGGAACCGGAAACACCATATATTTT. Protein sequence: CASSGTGNTIYF.

The genes are TRBV2 and TRBJ1-2, with D hard to call. V was clipped by 3 bases and J by 4 bases, with 18 bases between them. CDR1 is SNHLY and CDR2 is FYNNEI in the germline V gene. The CDR3 extends over 16 amino acids. In nucleotides, the CDR3 is TGTGCCAGCAGTGAGACGCGGGTAGGACTGCCCTATGGCTACACCTTC. This encodes CASSETRVGLPYGYTF.

This clonotype showed up many times. The rearrangement links TRBV27 to TRBJ2-1; TRBD2 aligns across 7 bases. The germline V gene has CDR1 MNHEY and CDR2 SMNVEV (reference sequence). Germline trimming cut 4 bases from V and 7 bases from J; bases unmatched to any gene: 10. CDR3 length: 15 residues. DNA for the CDR3: TGTGCCAGCAGTTCCGCGGGAGCGGGGACTAATGAGCAGTTCTTC. It is translated as CASSSAGAGTNEQFF.

In this sample, this clonotype turned up many times. The V call is TRBV28, the J call TRBJ1-2, with 8 bases fitting TRBD1. V shed 4 bases and J 4 bases; nucleotides not matched to a gene: 5. The length of the CDR3 is 14 residues. The germline gives CDR1 MDHEN, CDR2 SYDVKM. The CDR3 region is CASSSGQEGYGYTF. DNA for the CDR3: TGTGCCAGCAGTTCGGGACAGGAAGGCTATGGCTACACCTTC.

V is TRBV11-2 and J is TRBJ2-1, with D possibly matching TRBD2 (6 bases). This CDR3 contains 16 residues. Germline CDR1 and CDR2: SGHAT and FQNNGV. V lost 5 bases and J 2 bases, leaving 16 bases between the germline ends. For the CDR3, the DNA is TGTGCCAGCAGCCCCCCGGTATGGGGGGCCTACAATGAGCAGTTCTTC. Its translation: CASSPPVWGAYNEQFF. Supplemented by reference TRBV11-2 and TRBJ2-1, the full variable domain reads EAGVAQSPRYKIIEKRQSVAFWCNPISGHATLYWYQQILGQGPKLLIQFQNNGVVDDSQLPKDRFSAERLKGVDSTLKIQPAKLEDSAVYLCASSPPVWGAYNEQFFGPGTRLTVL.

This clonotype was counted a few times. The rearrangement joins TRBV5-1 to TRBJ2-1; a possible D gene is TRBD1 (6 bases). Per the germline V gene, CDR1 is SGHRS and CDR2 is YFSETQ. Trimming shortened V by 3 bases and J by 7 bases, and 17 bases separated the two germline ends. The CDR3 has 15 amino acids. The CDR3 protein is CASSYRDTQLNEQFF. The CDR3 nucleotides read TGCGCCAGCAGCTACAGGGACACCCAGCTAAATGAGCAGTTCTTC.

V and J are TRBV10-3 and TRBJ2-1; 9 bases fit TRBD1. CDR1 is ENHRY and CDR2 is SYGVKD in the germline V gene. This CDR3 is built from 13 residues. Germline trimming cut 4 bases from V and 7 bases from J; bases unmatched to any gene: 2. Here the CDR3 reads CAISGTGVNEQFF. The CDR3 DNA is TGTGCCATCAGTGGGACAGGGGTAAATGAGCAGTTCTTC.

This clonotype was recorded a few times. The chain employs TRBV10-3 and TRBJ2-7; weak D call: TRBD1 (6 bases). Trimming pared 4 bases from V and 9 bases from J, leaving 16 bases between. The CDR3 consists of 13 residues. Germline CDR1 and CDR2: ENHRY and SYGVKD. This chain's CDR3 is CAISGDKTTGQYF. CDR3 sequence (DNA): TGTGCCATCAGTGGGGACAAGACCACGGGGCAGTACTTC.

This chain links TRBV6-4 with TRBJ2-5; 11 positions agree with TRBD2. The CDR3 is 16 amino acids. Germline CDR1 is MRHNA and CDR2 is SNTAGT. The trim removed 0 bases at V and 3 bases at J, leaving 3 bases unmatched. The CDR3: CASSDSKGLAEETQYF. The CDR3 nucleotides are TGTGCCAGCAGTGACTCGAAGGGACTAGCGGAAGAGACCCAGTACTTC.

This clonotype has at least ten counts. The chain combines TRBV6-2 or TRBV6-3 with TRBJ1-1; no clear D gene. CDR1 is MNHEY and CDR2 is SVGEGT in the germline V gene. The V and J ends lost 6 bases and 1 base respectively, with 9 bases between them. The CDR3 extends over 13 amino acids. In DNA form, the CDR3 reads TGTGCCAGCAGCGACACAAGGAACACTGAAGCTTTCTTT. Residues: CASSDTRNTEAFF.